A single TCR beta chain is shown here with its context. Its recognized antigen is unknown. Base qualities are not at hand, and no much larger clone is one base apart. The library was prepared using PCR. These reads were obtained on an Illumina HiSeq 2500. TCR library preparation used molecular barcoding, with unique molecular identifiers applied to normalize quantification of the TCRbeta repertoire. Clones were called with MiXCR by TCRdb after fastp trimmed the public reads at Q25, and only in-frame beta chains were retained. Merged by CDR3 protein, the rows form single entries marked with the most common genes and DNA. The sample table shows hundreds of thousands of distinct CDR3 sequences, and almost 10% are seen once. The top ten clones comprise about 9.5% of the sample. This sample stems from a study of T-cell reconstitution after alpha-beta-depleted transplantation in children (dated by TCRdb to 2016 to 2017). For the wider study: The study quantitatively tracked T-cell immune reconstitution after TCRalphabeta/CD19-depleted allogeneic hematopoietic cell transplantation in children using TCR repertoire profiling.

The sequences come from PBMCs from the stem cell graft donor, collected from the stem cell graft. This TCR was recovered from a human donor who donated a stem cell graft to a child with SCID.

The CDR3 reads CASSNFGNTEAFF. Read as DNA, the sequence is TGTGCCAGTAGTAATTTCGGGAACACTGAAGCTTTCTTT. Rearrangement joined TRBV19 to TRBJ1-1; the D gene remains uncertain. According to the germline V gene (reference sequence), CDR1 reads LNHDA and CDR2 reads SQIVND. The V and J ends are trimmed by 4 bases and 1 base, leaving 7 bases between them. The CDR3 measures 13 amino acids from cysteine to phenylalanine. Only the CDR3 DNA is retained, 39 bases long and in frame from the first base.